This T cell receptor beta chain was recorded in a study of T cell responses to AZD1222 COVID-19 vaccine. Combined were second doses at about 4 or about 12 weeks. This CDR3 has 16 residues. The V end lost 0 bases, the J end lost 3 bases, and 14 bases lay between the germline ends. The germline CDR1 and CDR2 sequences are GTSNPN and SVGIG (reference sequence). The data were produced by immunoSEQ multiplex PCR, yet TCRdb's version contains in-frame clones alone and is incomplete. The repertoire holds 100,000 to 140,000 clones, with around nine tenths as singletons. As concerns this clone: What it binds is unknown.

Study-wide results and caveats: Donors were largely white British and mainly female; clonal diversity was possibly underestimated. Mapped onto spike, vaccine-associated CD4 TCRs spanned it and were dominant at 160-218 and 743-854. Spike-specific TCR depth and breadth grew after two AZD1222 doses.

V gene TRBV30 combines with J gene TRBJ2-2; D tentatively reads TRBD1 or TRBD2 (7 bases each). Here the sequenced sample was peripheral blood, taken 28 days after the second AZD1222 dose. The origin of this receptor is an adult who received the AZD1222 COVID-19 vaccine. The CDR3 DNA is TGTGCCTGGAGTGTGGGAGCGGGACAGTACACCGGGGAGCTGTTTTTT. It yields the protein CAWSVGAGQYTGELFF.